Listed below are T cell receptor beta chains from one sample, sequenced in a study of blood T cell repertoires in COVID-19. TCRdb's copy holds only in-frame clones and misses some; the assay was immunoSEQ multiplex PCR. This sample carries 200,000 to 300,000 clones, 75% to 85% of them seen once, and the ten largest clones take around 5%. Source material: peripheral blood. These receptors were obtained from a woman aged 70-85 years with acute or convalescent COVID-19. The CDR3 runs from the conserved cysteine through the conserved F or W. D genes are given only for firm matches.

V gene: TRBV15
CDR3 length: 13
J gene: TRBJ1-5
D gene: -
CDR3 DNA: TGTGCCACCAGCAGAGGCTACAATCAGCCCCAGCATTTT
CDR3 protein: CATSRGYNQPQHF

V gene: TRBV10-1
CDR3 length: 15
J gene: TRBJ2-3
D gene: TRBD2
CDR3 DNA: TGCGCCAGCAGTAGGACTAGCGGGGGGTACGGTACGCAGTATTTT
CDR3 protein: CASSRTSGGYGTQYF

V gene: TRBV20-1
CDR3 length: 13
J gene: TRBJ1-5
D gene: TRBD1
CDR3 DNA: TGCAGTGCTAGTGACAGGGGGGATCAGCCCCAGCATTTT
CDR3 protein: CSASDRGDQPQHF

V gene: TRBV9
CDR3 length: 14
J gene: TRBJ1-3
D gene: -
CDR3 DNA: TGTGCCAGCAGCGTAGGGGGAGCTGGAAACACCATATATTTT
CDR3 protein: CASSVGGAGNTIYF

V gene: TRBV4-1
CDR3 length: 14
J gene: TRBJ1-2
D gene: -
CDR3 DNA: TGCGCCAGCAGCCAAGATATCACAGCCTATGGCTACACCTTC
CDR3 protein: CASSQDITAYGYTF

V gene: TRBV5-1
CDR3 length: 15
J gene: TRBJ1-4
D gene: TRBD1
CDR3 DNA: TGCGCCAGCAGCGCGGCAGGGGGCGGTGGGGAAAAACTGTTTTTT
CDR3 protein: CASSAAGGGGEKLFF

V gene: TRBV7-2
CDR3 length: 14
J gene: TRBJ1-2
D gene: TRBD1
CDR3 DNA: TGTGCCAGCAGCGGGAACAGGGGAACCTATGGCTACACCTTC
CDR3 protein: CASSGNRGTYGYTF

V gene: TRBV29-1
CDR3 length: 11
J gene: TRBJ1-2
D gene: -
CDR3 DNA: TGCAGCGACCTAGCGGGCTATGGCTACACCTTC
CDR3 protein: CSDLAGYGYTF

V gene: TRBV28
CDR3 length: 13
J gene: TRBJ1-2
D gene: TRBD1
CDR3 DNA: TGTGCCAGCAAGACAGGGGACCTCTATGGCTACACCTTC
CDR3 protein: CASKTGDLYGYTF

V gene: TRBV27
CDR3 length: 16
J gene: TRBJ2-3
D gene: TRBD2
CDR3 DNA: TGTGCCAGCAGTTTTTGGGCGGGGGGGAACACAGATACGCAGTATTTT
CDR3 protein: CASSFWAGGNTDTQYF

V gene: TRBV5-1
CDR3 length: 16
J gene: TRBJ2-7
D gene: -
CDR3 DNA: TGCGCCAGCAGCTTGCTCAGCGCTCGAGGGACCTACGAGCAGTACTTC
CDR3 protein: CASSLLSARGTYEQYF